These T cell receptor beta chains were read from a single sample in a study of blood T cell repertoires in COVID-19. Sequencing was performed with immunoSEQ multiplex PCR; in TCRdb, only in-frame clones are kept and a portion is missing. There are over 100,000 clones in the sample; approximately 87% occur only once, and more than 14% lies in the top ten. Sequenced: peripheral blood. The receptors were sampled from a man aged 50-59 years with acute or convalescent COVID-19. CDR3s include the opening cysteine and the closing phenylalanine or tryptophan. A D gene is named only where the DNA matches it firmly.

V gene,D gene,J gene,CDR3 protein
TRBV24-1,.,TRBJ2-7,CATSDSRRDSSYEQYF
TRBV12-3/TRBV12-4,.,TRBJ2-1,CASNPRAGGEQFF
TRBV29-1,TRBD1,TRBJ1-2,CSVVTQGAYTF
TRBV2,.,TRBJ1-2,CASSELGALYGYTF
TRBV29-1,.,TRBJ2-5,CSADWTAQETQYF
TRBV25-1,TRBD1,TRBJ2-7,CASSDPTHGQGVYEQYF
TRBV6-5,.,TRBJ1-4,CASSPQGRGKLFF
TRBV30,TRBD2,TRBJ2-6,CAWSVTRGVYSGANVLTF
TRBV5-1,.,TRBJ2-1,CASSFRGNEQFF
TRBV28,.,TRBJ2-3,CASTSEAYTDTQYF
TRBV12-3/TRBV12-4,.,TRBJ1-2,CASSLGVNYGYTF
TRBV9,.,TRBJ2-2,CASRRGGELFF
TRBV29-1,TRBD1,TRBJ1-1,CSGGQGNAEAFF
TRBV27,TRBD2,TRBJ2-1,CASSSGTSGYNEQFF
TRBV21-1,.,TRBJ1-6,CASSKVGRGRAYSYNSPLHF
TRBV7-9,TRBD2,TRBJ2-3,CASSQGLAGTDTQYF
TRBV7-2,.,TRBJ1-5,CASSLGVTRSNQPQHF
TRBV6-5,TRBD1,TRBJ2-1,CASSYYRGLGSGEQFF
TRBV10-3,TRBD2,TRBJ2-1,CAISDTSGSNFF
TRBV15,.,TRBJ2-2,CATSRDPRGKTGELFF